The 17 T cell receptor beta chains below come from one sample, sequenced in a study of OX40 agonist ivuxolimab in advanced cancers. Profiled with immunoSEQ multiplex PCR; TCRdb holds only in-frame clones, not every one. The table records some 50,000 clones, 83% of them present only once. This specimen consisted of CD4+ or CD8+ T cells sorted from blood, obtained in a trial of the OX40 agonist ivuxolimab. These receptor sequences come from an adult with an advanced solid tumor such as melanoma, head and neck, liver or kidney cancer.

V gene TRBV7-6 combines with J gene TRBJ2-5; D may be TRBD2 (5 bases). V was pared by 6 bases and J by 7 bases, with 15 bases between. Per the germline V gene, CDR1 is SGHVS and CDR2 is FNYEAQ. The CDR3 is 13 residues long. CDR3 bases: TGTGCCAGCAGTACTAGGGCCCCGGGGACCCAGTACTTC. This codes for CASSTRAPGTQYF.

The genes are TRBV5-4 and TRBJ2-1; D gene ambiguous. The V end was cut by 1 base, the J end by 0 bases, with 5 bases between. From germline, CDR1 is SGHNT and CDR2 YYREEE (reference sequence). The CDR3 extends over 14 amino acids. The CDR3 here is CASSLMSSYNEQFF. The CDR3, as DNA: TGTGCCAGCAGCTTGATGAGCTCCTACAATGAGCAGTTCTTC.

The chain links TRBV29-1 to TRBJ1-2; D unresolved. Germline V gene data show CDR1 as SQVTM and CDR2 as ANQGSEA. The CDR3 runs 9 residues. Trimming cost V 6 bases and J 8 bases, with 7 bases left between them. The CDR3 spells CSVDGGYTF. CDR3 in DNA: TGCAGCGTGGACGGGGGCTACACCTTC.

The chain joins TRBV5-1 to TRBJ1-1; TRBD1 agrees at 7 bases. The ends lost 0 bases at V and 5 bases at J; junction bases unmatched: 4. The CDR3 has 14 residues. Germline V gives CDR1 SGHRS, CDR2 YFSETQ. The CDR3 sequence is CASSLAGGWTEAFF. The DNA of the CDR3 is TGCGCCAGCAGCTTGGCAGGGGGATGGACTGAAGCTTTCTTT. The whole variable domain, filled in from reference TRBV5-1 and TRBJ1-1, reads KAGVTQTPRYLIKTRGQQVTLSCSPISGHRSVSWYQQTPGQGLQFLFEYFSETQRNKGNFPGRFSGRQFSNSRSEMNVSTLELGDSALYLCASSLAGGWTEAFFGQGTRLTVV.

As DNA, the CDR3 is TGTGCCAGCAGCTTAGGGGAGTTCTACGAGCAGTACTTC. Its protein is CASSLGEFYEQYF. The chain employs TRBV11-3 and TRBJ2-7; a weak D match, TRBD2 (5 bases). Trimming pared 1 base from V and 3 bases from J, leaving 7 bases between. CDR1 is SGHNT, CDR2 YENEEA, per germline. The length of the CDR3 is 13 residues.

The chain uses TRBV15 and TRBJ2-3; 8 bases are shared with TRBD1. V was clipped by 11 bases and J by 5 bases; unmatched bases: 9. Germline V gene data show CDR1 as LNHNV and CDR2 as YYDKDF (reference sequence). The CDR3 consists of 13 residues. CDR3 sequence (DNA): TGTGCCGCTGGACAGGGAGAAAAAGATACGCAGTATTTT. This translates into CAAGQGEKDTQYF.

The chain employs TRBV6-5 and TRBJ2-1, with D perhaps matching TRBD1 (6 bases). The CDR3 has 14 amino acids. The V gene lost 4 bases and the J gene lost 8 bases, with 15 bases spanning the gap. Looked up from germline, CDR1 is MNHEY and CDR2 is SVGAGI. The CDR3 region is CASSFVNRDHEQFF. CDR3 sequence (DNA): TGTGCCAGCAGTTTCGTAAACAGGGACCATGAGCAGTTCTTC.

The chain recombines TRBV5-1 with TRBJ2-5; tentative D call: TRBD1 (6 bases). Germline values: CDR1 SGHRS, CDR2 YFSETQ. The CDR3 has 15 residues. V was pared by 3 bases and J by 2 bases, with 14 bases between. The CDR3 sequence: CASSSGTHKQETQYF. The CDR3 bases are TGCGCCAGCAGCTCCGGGACACATAAACAAGAGACCCAGTACTTC. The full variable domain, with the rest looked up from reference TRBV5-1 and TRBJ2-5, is KAGVTQTPRYLIKTRGQQVTLSCSPISGHRSVSWYQQTPGQGLQFLFEYFSETQRNKGNFPGRFSGRQFSNSRSEMNVSTLELGDSALYLCASSSGTHKQETQYFGPGTRLLVL.

CDR3 amino acids: CASSYKGWGSLSTGELFF. The CDR3 DNA is TGTGCCAGCAGTTATAAAGGGTGGGGCAGTTTGTCCACCGGGGAGCTGTTTTTT. The chain carries TRBV27 and TRBJ2-2; weak D call: TRBD1 (5 bases). V was cut by 4 bases and J by 4 bases, with 22 bases left in between. There are 18 residues in the CDR3. CDR1 is MNHEY, CDR2 SMNVEV, per germline (reference sequence).

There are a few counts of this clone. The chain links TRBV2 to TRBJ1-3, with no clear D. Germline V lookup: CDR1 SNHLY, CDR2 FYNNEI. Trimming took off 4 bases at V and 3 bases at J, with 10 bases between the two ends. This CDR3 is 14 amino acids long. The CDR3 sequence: CASSVKEYGNTIYF. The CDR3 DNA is TGTGCCAGCAGTGTAAAAGAGTATGGAAACACCATATATTTT.

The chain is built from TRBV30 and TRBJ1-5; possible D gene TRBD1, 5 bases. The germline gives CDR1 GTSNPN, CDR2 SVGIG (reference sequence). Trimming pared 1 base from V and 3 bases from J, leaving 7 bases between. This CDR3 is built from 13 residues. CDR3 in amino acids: CAWSARDNQPQHF. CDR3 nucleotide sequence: TGTGCCTGGAGTGCCAGGGACAATCAGCCCCAGCATTTT.

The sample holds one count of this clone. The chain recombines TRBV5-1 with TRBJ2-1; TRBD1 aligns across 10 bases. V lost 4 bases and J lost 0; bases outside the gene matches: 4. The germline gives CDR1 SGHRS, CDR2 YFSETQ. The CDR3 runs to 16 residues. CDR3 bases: TGCGCCAGCAGCCCCCGGACAGGGGGCTCCTACAATGAGCAGTTCTTC. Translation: CASSPRTGGSYNEQFF.

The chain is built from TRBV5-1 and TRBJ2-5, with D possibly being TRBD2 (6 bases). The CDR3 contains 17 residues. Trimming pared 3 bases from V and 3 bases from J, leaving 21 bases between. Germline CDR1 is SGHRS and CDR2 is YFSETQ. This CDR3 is CASSSGAFGGVEETQYF. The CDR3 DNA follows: TGCGCCAGCAGCTCGGGAGCGTTTGGAGGGGTCGAAGAGACCCAGTACTTC.

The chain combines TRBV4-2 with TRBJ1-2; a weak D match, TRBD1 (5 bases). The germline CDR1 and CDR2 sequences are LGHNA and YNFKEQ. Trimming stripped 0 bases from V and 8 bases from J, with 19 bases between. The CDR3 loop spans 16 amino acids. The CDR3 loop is CASSQDFQGRAGGYTF. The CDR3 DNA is TGTGCCAGCAGCCAAGATTTCCAGGGAAGAGCGGGGGGCTACACCTTC.

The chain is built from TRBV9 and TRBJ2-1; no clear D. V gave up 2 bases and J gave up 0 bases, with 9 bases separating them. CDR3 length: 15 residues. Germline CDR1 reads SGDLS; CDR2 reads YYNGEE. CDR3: CASSVEASSYNEQFF. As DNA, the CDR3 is TGTGCCAGCAGCGTCGAGGCTTCCTCCTACAATGAGCAGTTCTTC.

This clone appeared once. The CDR3 DNA follows: TGTGCCAGCAGTGTCGGGGAGAATAACTATGGCTACACCTTC. Amino acids: CASSVGENNYGYTF. The V gene is TRBV6-6, the J gene TRBJ1-2; D is ambiguous. V was trimmed by 5 bases and J by 1 base, leaving 11 bases between them. The germline gives CDR1 MNHNY, CDR2 SVGAGI (reference sequence). CDR3 length: 14 residues.

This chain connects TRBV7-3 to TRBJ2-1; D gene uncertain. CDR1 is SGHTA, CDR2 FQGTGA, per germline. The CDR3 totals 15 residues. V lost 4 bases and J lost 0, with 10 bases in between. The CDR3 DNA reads TGTGCCAGCAGCTCCGACACGAGCTCCTACAATGAGCAGTTCTTC. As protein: CASSSDTSSYNEQFF.